The text below deals with one T cell receptor (beta chain). Antigen specificity is unknown. PCR was performed using 60 Vbeta and 13 Jbeta primers. Using immunoSEQ multiplex PCR, the repertoire was profiled, and TCRdb retains in-frame clones only, with some absent. Here the sample spans 95,000 to 150,000 clones, around 75% being singletons. This entry belongs to a study of cytomegalovirus exposure and HLA in healthy donors. Study-wide results and caveats: Most TCR sequences were rare, but some public TCRs occurred in many donors. The study had only CMV serostatus as immune exposure information.

The sequenced material came from PBMCs. This clonotype was obtained from a man aged 55 to 70 in good health and CMV-seropositive.

CDR3 loop: CATSRSNLDRGWGEAFF. The CDR3 DNA is TGTGCCACCAGCAGATCAAACCTAGACAGGGGGTGGGGTGAAGCTTTCTTT. The gene calls are TRBV15 and TRBJ1-1; 9 bases align to TRBD1. The CDR3 runs to 17 residues. Trimming removed 2 bases from V and 7 bases from J; junction bases left unmatched: 14. Germline V gives CDR1 LNHNV, CDR2 YYDKDF (reference sequence). Variable domain in full (rest from reference TRBV15 and TRBJ1-1): DAMVIQNPRYQVTQFGKPVTLSCSQTLNHNVMYWYQQKSSQAPKLLFHYYDKDFNNEADTPDNFQSRRPNTSFCFLDIRSPGLGDTAMYLCATSRSNLDRGWGEAFFGQGTRLTVV.